These T cell receptor beta chains were read from a single sample in a study of blood T cell repertoires in COVID-19. Sequencing was performed with immunoSEQ multiplex PCR; in TCRdb, only in-frame clones are kept and a portion is missing. The profile covers over 300,000 clones, with approximately 83% appearing a single time and 2.2% taken by the ten largest. Sequencing was performed on PBMCs or T cells enriched from blood (not recorded which). The receptors were sampled from a man aged 25 to 45 who had recovered from COVID-19. Both conserved end residues are part of each CDR3. D genes are given only for firm matches. Rows may omit the clone size; those that give it use once, few, many or a size class.

CDR3,DNA,J,length,D,size,V
CASSAGTASPEGNTEAFF,TGTGCCTCTTCCGCCGGGACAGCGTCACCGGAGGGGAACACTGAAGCTTTCTTT,TRBJ1-1,18,TRBD1,few,TRBV19
CATSTGRKNIQYF,TGTGCCACCTCAACAGGACGGAAAAACATTCAGTACTTC,TRBJ2-4,13,NA,NA,TRBV15
CASSLGGAFTEAFF,TGTGCCAGCAGCTTAGGCGGGGCGTTCACTGAAGCTTTCTTT,TRBJ1-1,14,NA,NA,TRBV7-9
CASSEALQGGGTDTQYF,TGTGCCAGCAGTGAAGCACTCCAGGGAGGGGGCACAGATACGCAGTATTTT,TRBJ2-3,17,TRBD2,NA,TRBV2
CASTFGGNTEAFF,TGTGCCAGCACCTTCGGAGGGAACACTGAAGCTTTCTTT,TRBJ1-1,13,NA,NA,TRBV2
CASSYETGATNEKLFF,TGTGCCAGCAGTTACGAAACGGGGGCAACTAATGAAAAACTGTTTTTT,TRBJ1-4,16,NA,NA,TRBV6-5
CASRQTPGFEQYF,TGTGCCAGCAGACAGACCCCAGGGTTCGAGCAGTACTTC,TRBJ2-7,13,NA,NA,TRBV12-3/TRBV12-4
CASSLVTAGAEAFF,TGTGCCAGCAGCCTGGTTACAGCAGGGGCTGAAGCTTTCTTT,TRBJ1-1,14,NA,NA,TRBV5-6
CASSPGLAGVSYNEQFF,TGTGCCAGCTCACCCGGACTAGCGGGGGTCTCCTACAATGAGCAGTTCTTC,TRBJ2-1,17,TRBD2,NA,TRBV18
CASSPMGGYQPQHF,TGTGCCAGCAGCCCTATGGGGGGGTATCAGCCCCAGCATTTT,TRBJ1-5,14,NA,NA,TRBV7-8
CASSQEGTGYNSPLHF,TGTGCCAGCAGCCAAGAGGGGACAGGCTATAATTCACCCCTCCACTTT,TRBJ1-6,16,TRBD1,NA,TRBV3-1/TRBV3-2
CASSPSQGRSGNTIYF,TGTGCCAGCTCACCTTCCCAGGGGCGTTCTGGAAACACCATATATTTT,TRBJ1-3,16,NA,NA,TRBV18
CASRPSAGSGF,TGTGCTAGCAGACCTTCAGCGGGGAGTGGTTTC,TRBJ2-7,11,TRBD2,NA,TRBV7-7
CASSLVGREGEKLFF,TGCGCCAGCAGCTTGGTCGGCAGGGAGGGTGAAAAACTGTTTTTT,TRBJ1-4,15,NA,NA,TRBV5-1
CASSRDYSYEQYF,TGTGCCAGTAGTCGGGACTACTCCTACGAGCAGTACTTC,TRBJ2-7,13,TRBD2,NA,TRBV19
CASILSQGSETQYF,TGTGCCAGCATCCTTAGTCAGGGTTCGGAGACCCAGTACTTC,TRBJ2-5,14,NA,NA,TRBV7-8
CASSGTGGTGANVLTF,TGCGCCAGCAGCGGGACAGGGGGCACTGGGGCCAACGTCCTGACTTTC,TRBJ2-6,16,TRBD1,NA,TRBV5-1
CASSAGEQSGYTF,TGTGCCAGCAGTGCCGGGGAGCAGAGTGGCTACACCTTC,TRBJ1-2,13,NA,NA,TRBV6-4
CASSLATGDTGELFF,TGCGCCAGCAGCTTGGCGACAGGGGACACCGGGGAGCTGTTTTTT,TRBJ2-2,15,TRBD1,NA,TRBV5-1
CASSQSGGHYNEQFF,TGTGCCAGCAGCCAAAGCGGGGGGCACTACAATGAGCAGTTCTTC,TRBJ2-1,15,TRBD2,NA,TRBV7-6
CASSRGTGETYEQYF,TGCGCCAGCAGCCGAGGGACAGGAGAGACCTACGAGCAGTACTTC,TRBJ2-7,15,TRBD1,NA,TRBV5-1
CASSFQGEDTEAFF,TGTGCCAGCAGCTTCCAGGGGGAGGACACTGAAGCTTTCTTT,TRBJ1-1,14,TRBD1,NA,TRBV7-2
CAIRPGTDYEQYF,TGTGCCATCAGACCCGGGACAGACTACGAGCAGTACTTC,TRBJ2-7,13,TRBD1,few,TRBV10-3
CASSLRGGSQPQHF,TGTGCCAGCAGCTTGCGGGGAGGATCTCAGCCCCAGCATTTT,TRBJ1-5,14,NA,NA,TRBV7-2
CASSQDLEGEGDTQYF,TGCGCCAGCAGCCAAGATCTTGAGGGTGAAGGAGATACGCAGTATTTT,TRBJ2-3,16,NA,NA,TRBV4-3
CASSPQGRGFSYNEQFF,TGTGCCAGCAGTCCGCAAGGGCGGGGGTTTTCCTACAATGAGCAGTTCTTC,TRBJ2-1,17,TRBD2,NA,TRBV28
CASSSVLTGANVLTF,TGTGCCAGCAGTTCGGTACTCACTGGGGCCAACGTCCTGACTTTC,TRBJ2-6,15,NA,few,TRBV6-5
CASSHLGGGSTDTQYF,TGTGCCAGCAGCCACCTAGGGGGGGGGAGCACAGATACGCAGTATTTT,TRBJ2-3,16,NA,NA,TRBV3-1/TRBV3-2
CSVQVRAGVDGYTF,TGCAGCGTTCAGGTTAGGGCAGGGGTTGATGGCTACACCTTC,TRBJ1-2,14,NA,NA,TRBV29-1